This T cell receptor (beta chain) originates from a study of control samples from healthy donors and cancer patients. Here immunoSEQ multiplex PCR was the method, and the copy in TCRdb shows in-frame clones only, minus some. The sample lists roughly 150,000 clones, around nine tenths occurring once. Trimming shortened V by 5 bases and J by 4 bases, and 12 bases separated the two germline ends. Germline V gives CDR1 LGHDT, CDR2 YNNKEL (reference sequence). The CDR3 sequence is 14 residues long. Source material: blood. This receptor was obtained from a man aged 25 to 40 in good health. The rearrangement uses TRBV3-1 (or the pseudogene TRBV3-2) and TRBJ1-3; D perhaps matches TRBD1 (6 bases). CDR3 bases: TGTGCCAGCAGCTCCGGGACAAAAGGAAACACCATATATTTT. Its translation is CASSSGTKGNTIYF.